The 24 T cell receptor beta chains in this list originate from one sample, sequenced in a study of cytomegalovirus exposure and HLA in healthy donors. PCR used 60 Vbeta primers and 13 Jbeta primers. Clones were sequenced by immunoSEQ multiplex PCR, and TCRdb holds only the in-frame ones, with some missing. The table shows more than 85,000 clones, with about two thirds occurring only once. The sample taken for sequencing was PBMCs. The receptors derive from a female donor in good health and CMV-seronegative.

The chain has TRBV19 and TRBJ1-2, with D perhaps TRBD1 (6 bases). V lost 6 bases to trimming and J lost 8 bases, with 16 bases between them. The CDR3 has 13 amino acids. Germline V lookup: CDR1 LNHDA, CDR2 SQIVND (reference sequence). The CDR3 nucleotides are TGTGCCAGTAGAGCCACAGGGCTGTGGGGCTACACCTTC. Its translation: CASRATGLWGYTF.

J is TRBJ2-7 and V is TRBV7-2; 13 nucleotides line up with TRBD2. Germline assignment: CDR1 SGHTA and CDR2 FQGNSA. The V gene end was trimmed by 1 base and the J gene end by 1 base; junction bases not matched to a gene: 7. The CDR3 contains 18 residues. The CDR3 protein is CASSLVWTSGSFSYEQYF. In DNA form, the CDR3 reads TGTGCCAGCAGCTTAGTGTGGACTAGCGGGAGCTTTTCCTACGAGCAGTACTTC.

J is TRBJ2-3 and V is TRBV6-1; TRBD2 agrees at 7 bases. V shed 7 bases, J shed 4 bases, and the junction held 8 bases outside the gene matches. CDR1 and CDR2 (germline): MNHNS, SASEGT. The CDR3 has 14 amino acids. The CDR3 bases are TGTGCCAGCAAACTAGGACTAGGGGCAGATACGCAGTATTTT. It codes for CASKLGLGADTQYF.

This clone showed up just a few times. The J gene is TRBJ2-2, the V gene TRBV5-4; 9 bases map to TRBD1. The CDR3 runs 15 residues. CDR1 and CDR2 (germline): SGHNT, YYREEE (reference sequence). With V trimmed by 4 bases and J by 4 bases, 5 bases remained unmatched. In nucleotides, the CDR3 is TGTGCCAGCAGCCAGGACAGGGGAGGCACCGGGGAGCTGTTTTTT. It specifies CASSQDRGGTGELFF.

This chain connects TRBV18 to TRBJ1-5, with a possible D match to TRBD1 (6 bases). Per germline, CDR1 KGHSH and CDR2 LQKENI. Between the trimmed V and J ends, which lost 3 bases and 6 bases, there was a span of 15 bases. This CDR3 has 15 residues. DNA of the CDR3: TGTGCCAGCTCACCGAAGGGCACAGGGTTTCAGCCCCAGCATTTT. Translation gives CASSPKGTGFQPQHF. The variable domain in full, with the rest retrieved from reference TRBV18 and TRBJ1-5, is NAGVMQNPRHLVRRRGQEARLRCSPMKGHSHVYWYRQLPEEGLKFMVYLQKENIIDESGMPKERFSAEFPKEGPSILRIQQVVRGDSAAYFCASSPKGTGFQPQHFGDGTRLSIL.

V and J are TRBV2 and TRBJ2-1; 9 nucleotides agree with TRBD2. Germline trimming cut 6 bases from V and 3 bases from J; bases unmatched to any gene: 12. There are 17 residues in the CDR3. Germline CDR1 SNHLY, CDR2 FYNNEI. CDR3 residues: CASRQDPGLANYNEQFF. The DNA of the CDR3 is TGTGCCAGCAGGCAAGATCCAGGACTAGCGAACTACAATGAGCAGTTCTTC.

In its sample, this clone was seen a few times. V usage is TRBV19 and J usage is TRBJ2-7, with D tentatively TRBD2 (6 bases). V lost 4 bases, J lost 0 bases, and 10 bases lay in between. Germline loops: CDR1 LNHDA, CDR2 SQIVND (reference sequence). This CDR3 is built from 14 residues. Written as DNA, the CDR3 is TGTGCCAGTAGTAAGGCGACTAGCTCCTACGAGCAGTACTTC. Translation: CASSKATSSYEQYF.

This chain links TRBV6-4 with TRBJ2-3; 10 bases align to TRBD2. Germline CDR1 and CDR2: MRHNA and SNTAGT. This CDR3 is 16 amino acids long. Germline trimming cut 6 bases from V and 0 bases from J; bases unmatched to any gene: 6. The CDR3 nucleotides read TGTGCCAGCAGCGCATTAGCGGGGGGTAGCACAGATACGCAGTATTTT. Its protein is CASSALAGGSTDTQYF.

The count of this clone is one. The chain uses TRBV4-3 and TRBJ2-1; D is possibly TRBD1 (6 bases). Germline loops: CDR1 LGHNA, CDR2 YSLEER. The V end lost 0 bases, the J end lost 1 base, and 7 bases lay between the germline ends. The CDR3 has 15 amino acids. The CDR3 is CASSQDRGSYNEQFF. The CDR3 DNA reads TGCGCCAGCAGCCAAGACAGGGGTTCCTACAATGAGCAGTTCTTC.

The rearrangement links TRBV10-3 to TRBJ2-5, with D possibly TRBD2 on 7 matching bases. The CDR3 sequence is 14 residues long. The V end was cut by 4 bases, the J end by 5 bases, with 14 bases between. The V gene's germline CDR1 is ENHRY and CDR2 SYGVKD. The CDR3 DNA reads TGTGCCATCAGTGCTCAGGGAGGGGGGGAGACCCAGTACTTC. As protein: CAISAQGGGETQYF.

The chain recombines TRBV6-5 with TRBJ2-3; maybe TRBD1 (6 bases). V lost 5 bases to trimming and J lost 6 bases, with 15 bases between them. CDR1 and CDR2 from the germline V gene are MNHEY and SVGAGI. CDR3 length equals 14 residues. CDR3 nucleotides: TGTGCCAGCAGTACAGGGACACAACTTGATACGCAGTATTTT. Amino acids: CASSTGTQLDTQYF.

This rearrangement joins TRBV2 to TRBJ2-2; D possibly corresponds to TRBD1 (6 bases). Germline CDR1 is SNHLY and CDR2 is FYNNEI. V was shortened by 6 bases and J by 0 bases, with 8 bases between the two germline ends. The CDR3 loop spans 14 amino acids. The CDR3 DNA sequence: TGTGCCAGCAGGGACAGCTCGAACACCGGGGAGCTGTTTTTT. Translation: CASRDSSNTGELFF.

The genes are TRBV9 and TRBJ1-1; D perhaps matches TRBD1 (5 bases). The CDR3 runs 14 residues. Looked up from germline, CDR1 is SGDLS and CDR2 is YYNGEE. Trimming took 0 bases from V and 6 from J, leaving 12 bases between them. CDR3 coding DNA: TGTGCCAGCAGCGTAGCGGGAGACAGCTCTGAAGCTTTCTTT. Translated, it gives CASSVAGDSSEAFF.

V gene TRBV4-3 combines with J gene TRBJ2-5; 9 nucleotides match TRBD2. Germline V gene data show CDR1 as LGHNA and CDR2 as YSLEER. Germline trimming cut 1 base from V and 4 bases from J; bases unmatched to any gene: 7. The CDR3 runs to 16 residues. CDR3 protein: CASSQGGGGAGETQYF. The CDR3 DNA is TGCGCCAGCAGCCAAGGAGGCGGGGGGGCCGGAGAGACCCAGTACTTC.

The CDR3 DNA follows: TGTGCCAGCAGCCCTGACAGAAGCACAGATACGCAGTATTTT. This gives the protein CASSPDRSTDTQYF. The genes are TRBV5-4 and TRBJ2-3, with D perhaps TRBD1 (5 bases). Trimming cost V 4 bases and J 0 bases, with 9 bases left between them. The CDR3 length is 14 residues. CDR1 and CDR2 from the germline V gene are SGHNT and YYREEE (reference sequence).

Only a few counts were recorded for this clone. The rearrangement links TRBV18 to TRBJ2-5, with TRBD2 matching 8 bases. Germline trimming cut 4 bases from V and 2 bases from J; bases unmatched to any gene: 12. This CDR3 contains 17 residues. Germline V lookup: CDR1 KGHSH, CDR2 LQKENI. The CDR3, as DNA: TGTGCCAGCTCACAACCCCGCGGGGGGACCAAGCAAGAGACCCAGTACTTC. This encodes CASSQPRGGTKQETQYF.

This clone occurred a few times. J is TRBJ1-1 and V is TRBV9; 8 bases align to TRBD1. Germline V CDR1 and CDR2: SGDLS, YYNGEE. This CDR3 region has 15 residues. V dropped 3 bases and J dropped 0; count of bases not matched to a gene: 4. CDR3 region: CASSAQGAMNTEAFF. Here the CDR3 DNA reads TGTGCCAGCAGCGCCCAGGGGGCAATGAACACTGAAGCTTTCTTT.

The rearrangement uses TRBV27 and TRBJ2-3; 10 nucleotides line up with TRBD2. The CDR3 sequence is 16 residues long. Per germline, CDR1 MNHEY and CDR2 SMNVEV (reference sequence). After removal of 1 base from V and 5 bases from J, the junction contained 6 bases not matched to a gene. The CDR3: CASSLYLAGAGDTQYF. As DNA, the CDR3 is TGTGCCAGCAGTTTATATCTAGCGGGGGCAGGAGATACGCAGTATTTT.

This clone was counted between two and nine times. The chain uses TRBV7-2 and TRBJ1-4; TRBD1 matches 8 bases. The germline gives CDR1 SGHTA, CDR2 FQGNSA. The CDR3 runs 14 residues. V was pared by 4 bases and J by 6 bases, with 4 bases of the junction left unmatched. The CDR3 DNA sequence: TGTGCCAGCAGCTCACAGGGGGGTGATGAAAAACTGTTTTTT. Amino acid sequence: CASSSQGGDEKLFF.

J is TRBJ2-1 and V is TRBV7-9; TRBD1 matches at 9 bases. The V segment lost 4 bases and the J segment 5 bases; nucleotides outside the gene matches: 6. The CDR3 runs to 15 residues. The germline V gene has CDR1 SEHNR and CDR2 FQNEAQ (reference sequence). As DNA, the CDR3 is TGTGCCAGCAGCTCGCACAGGGGGCACGACAATGAGCAGTTCTTC. Translated, it gives CASSSHRGHDNEQFF.

The chain is built from TRBV27 and TRBJ2-1; D is possibly TRBD2 (6 bases). The germline CDR1 and CDR2 sequences are MNHEY and SMNVEV (reference sequence). The CDR3 contains 15 residues. V was trimmed by 6 bases and J by 6 bases, leaving 18 bases between them. DNA for the CDR3: TGTGCCAGCAGGGGGGTGATAATGGGAGGCAATGAGCAGTTCTTC. This encodes CASRGVIMGGNEQFF.

This sequence joins TRBV6-5 and TRBJ2-7; tentative D call: TRBD2 (6 bases). V was pared by 6 bases and J by 2 bases, with 17 bases between. Germline loops: CDR1 MNHEY, CDR2 SVGAGI. This CDR3 comprises 15 residues. The CDR3 protein is CASSDGGTSAYEQYF. CDR3 nucleotide sequence: TGTGCCAGCAGCGACGGCGGGACGTCCGCCTACGAGCAGTACTTC.

The chain carries TRBV11-2 and TRBJ2-5; TRBD2 matches 7 bases. The CDR3 is 15 amino acids. The J segment lost 4 bases and the V segment lost 3 bases, leaving 8 bases of the junction unmatched. Germline loops: CDR1 SGHAT, CDR2 FQNNGV. This CDR3 is CASSLGWGGSETQYF. CDR3 DNA sequence: TGTGCCAGCAGCTTGGGGTGGGGGGGATCAGAGACCCAGTACTTC. The entire variable domain, with the rest obtained from reference TRBV11-2 and TRBJ2-5, is as follows: EAGVAQSPRYKIIEKRQSVAFWCNPISGHATLYWYQQILGQGPKLLIQFQNNGVVDDSQLPKDRFSAERLKGVDSTLKIQPAKLEDSAVYLCASSLGWGGSETQYFGPGTRLLVL.

This clone was counted once. The chain links TRBV7-9 to TRBJ2-7, with 8 nucleotides matching TRBD1. The germline gives CDR1 SEHNR, CDR2 FQNEAQ (reference sequence). The CDR3 consists of 16 residues. Trimming removed 5 bases from V and 2 bases from J; junction bases left unmatched: 11. Written as DNA, the CDR3 is TGTGCCAGCAGCCCTGTGAGGACAGGGAAGCCCTACGAGCAGTACTTC. This codes for CASSPVRTGKPYEQYF.